This T cell receptor (beta chain) was captured by sequencing in a study of shared clonotypes between healthy human individuals (dated by TCRdb to the early 2020s). A note on the overall study: Three men and two women, aged 18 to 49 years, made up the cohort. Different laboratories and diverse techniques were used to prepare libraries and sequence TCR repertoires, to increase sequencing depth and limit assay-specific biases. Per donor, leukapheresis produced somewhere between about 0.9 and 10 billion PBMCs. To estimate repertoire size and how much clonotypes are shared between individuals, the study performed deep sequencing of blood TCR repertoires from about five healthy adults. For each donor, three plates each were used for CD4 naive and CD4 memory, two plates were used for CD8 naive, and one plate was used for CD8 memory. General conclusions and limits of the study: Even with the large sequencing depth, rarefaction of the sorted-subset datasets indicated that sequencing was incomplete. The small number of donors limited the genetic and exposure-history diversity represented. Sampling was restricted to blood, and TCR repertoires in tissues likely differ from the TCR repertoires found in blood. Higher generation probabilities were observed for clonotypes shared by all four sorted-subset donors than for non-shared clonotypes. Based on pairwise subsampling, the degree of clonotype sharing among donors was expected to be affected by sequencing depth. Larger estimated clonotype richness was generally found for naive subsets than for memory subsets. About 4.5% of naive CD4, 3.5% of naive CD8, 2.3% of memory CD4, and about 0.4% of memory CD8 clonotypes were shared across several donors.

Using the deep immunoSEQ assay, multiplex PCR amplified TCR CDR3 regions from genomic DNA. Extracted genomic DNA from each cell subset was distributed evenly across all wells of several immunoSEQ 96-well plates, and each plate was treated as a replicate. For sorted subsets, each replicate PCR was loaded with around 200 ng genomic DNA, equivalent to 30,000 or so T cell genomes. Purified libraries were measured with a Qubit 3.0 fluorometer, size-checked on a Bioanalyzer 2100, and measured again with the KAPA Library Quantification kit. Each immunoSEQ 96-well plate was sequenced on its own single-read 150-cycle Illumina NextSeq 550 flow cell. The original methods were these. The immunoSEQ output contained only junctional sequences without quality scores, so filtering could not match that applied to full-length reads. To assign V/J genes and CDR3, sequences were annotated against IMGT germline references using PyIR, a Python wrapper for IgBLAST v1.9. Reads with weak V/J assignments (E-value above 1e-6), missing CDR3, stop codons, out-of-frame junctions, or ambiguous translated residues were removed. V3J clonotypes were defined by identical inferred V gene, J gene, and CDR3 amino acid sequence. To compute the percentage overlap between repertoires, the number of shared unique clonotypes was divided by the size of the smaller repertoire. Three approaches were used to assess repertoire richness: RTK rarefaction, the Chao1 estimator, and Recon v2.1 estimates of unobserved clonotypes. Generation probabilities were computed with OLGA for all TCRbeta clonotypes obtained by the gDNA method from a handful of donors. TCRdb carries this immuneACCESS record with in-frame sequences only. Its versions omit some clonotypes, under half of them owing to an unresolved V gene in the studies checked, with the rest unexplained. Clone size and V and J calls were adopted from that table, with D and trimming inferred from the DNA. The sample data list about 2.3 million clones, and over 90% of these were observed just once. About 0.39% of the sample rests with the top ten.

Concerning this clone: No antigen is known for it. No qualities accompany the bases; no much larger clone lies one base away.

The donors were healthy, HIV-negative adults with no recently reported acute infections or vaccinations. Every donor was a Caucasian adult living in Nashville, Tennessee, USA. Magnetic negative selection was used to enrich CD4+ T cells, after which naive cells were positively selected on CD45RA and the negative fraction became the memory subset. Blood was obtained by leukapheresis, after which PBMCs were separated by Ficoll-Histopaque density gradient centrifugation and cryopreserved in liquid nitrogen vapor phase. Analytical flow cytometry was used to check the purity and quantity of every magnetically sorted T cell population. Genomic DNA was isolated from every sorted fraction and measured by UV absorbance on a Nanodrop 2000c. Sequenced: naive CD4+ T cells from PBMCs. The cell subset or site label, read with the paper, signifies: CD45RA+ positively selected. This receptor was obtained from a young man in good health. Some clones in this sample may be carry-over from other donors' samples.

This receptor carries the CDR3 CASSVLGAGRDEQYF. The nucleotides are TGTGCCAGCAGCGTTCTCGGCGCGGGAAGGGACGAGCAGTACTTC. The chain uses TRBV7-2 and TRBJ2-7, with a weak D call of TRBD2 (6 bases match). V and J are truncated by 5 bases and 5 bases respectively, leaving an intervening sequence of 19 bases. From cysteine to phenylalanine, the CDR3 is 15 amino acids long. The CDR3 DNA has 45 bases and is translated from base 1. CDR1 and CDR2, per the germline V gene, are SGHTA and FQGNSA.